A selection of T cell receptor beta chains follows, all from one sample in a study of cytotoxic CD8 clonotypes in ibrutinib-treated CLL. Sequencing used immunoSEQ multiplex PCR; TCRdb keeps in-frame clones, though not all of them. The table includes around 97,000 clones, more than 75% detected once. This specimen was PBMCs, taken after 12 months of ibrutinib treatment. Receptors were obtained from a human donor with chronic lymphocytic leukemia. The CDR3 runs from the conserved cysteine through the conserved F or W. Fields, in order: clone size, V gene, J gene, D gene, CDR3 protein, CDR3 DNA. A D gene is named only where the DNA matches it firmly. Rows may omit the clone size; those that give it use once, few, many or a size class.

once	TRBV11-3	TRBJ2-1	TRBD2	CASTQSIAGSYNEQFF	TGTGCCAGCACCCAATCTATAGCGGGCTCCTACAATGAGCAGTTCTTC
few	TRBV5-1	TRBJ2-2	.	CASSAGDPSTGELFF	TGCGCCAGCAGCGCCGGGGACCCCTCCACCGGGGAGCTGTTTTTT
.	TRBV9	TRBJ1-1	.	CASSPSDRRRAEAFF	TGTGCCAGCAGCCCCTCGGACAGACGAAGAGCTGAAGCTTTCTTT
.	TRBV19	TRBJ1-2	.	CASSTSGTGGYGYTF	TGTGCCAGTAGTACCTCCGGGACCGGGGGCTATGGCTACACCTTC
.	TRBV5-1	TRBJ2-7	.	CASSLNIYSSYEQYF	TGCGCCAGCAGCCTAAACATCTACAGCTCCTACGAGCAGTACTTC
.	TRBV13	TRBJ2-7	.	CASSSREGAFRNDYEQYF	TGTGCCAGCAGCTCCCGGGAGGGGGCTTTCCGAAACGACTACGAGCAGTACTTC
once	TRBV19	TRBJ2-3	.	CAAKGGSTDTQYF	TGTGCCGCCAAGGGGGGGAGCACAGATACGCAGTATTTT
.	TRBV11-2	TRBJ2-7	.	CASSRTGTAYEQYF	TGTGCCAGCAGCCGAACTGGGACCGCTTACGAGCAGTACTTC
.	TRBV6-6	TRBJ2-7	.	CASHPGGPYEQYF	TGTGCCAGCCACCCAGGGGGGCCATACGAGCAGTACTTC
.	TRBV2	TRBJ1-5	TRBD1	CASSVRQGDQPQHF	TGTGCCAGCAGTGTCCGGCAGGGGGATCAGCCCCAGCATTTT
.	TRBV15	TRBJ2-5	.	CATSPVTGPKETQYF	TGTGCCACCAGCCCTGTGACAGGCCCAAAAGAGACCCAGTACTTC
.	TRBV29-1	TRBJ1-2	.	CSVERLRGGYGYTF	TGCAGCGTTGAAAGGTTGCGGGGGGGCTATGGCTACACCTTC
.	TRBV7-3	TRBJ2-5	TRBD2	CASSLRGRSGGGETQYF	TGTGCCAGCAGCTTACGAGGTCGTAGCGGGGGAGGGGAGACCCAGTACTTC
.	TRBV5-1	TRBJ1-5	.	CASSLEGVSNQPQHF	TGCGCCAGCAGTTTGGAGGGCGTGAGCAATCAGCCCCAGCATTTT
.	TRBV7-2	TRBJ2-5	.	CASSQQGLETQYF	TGTGCCAGCAGCCAACAGGGTCTGGAGACCCAGTACTTC
once	TRBV5-4	TRBJ2-7	.	CASSLVGGSSYEQYF	TGTGCCAGCAGCTTGGTAGGGGGAAGCTCCTACGAGCAGTACTTC
.	TRBV30	TRBJ1-1	.	CAWSRGGNTEAFF	TGTGCCTGGAGCCGAGGCGGGAACACTGAAGCTTTCTTT
few	TRBV5-1	TRBJ1-2	.	CASSSYTANYGYTF	TGCGCCAGCAGCTCATACACCGCTAACTATGGCTACACCTTC
.	TRBV21-1	TRBJ1-1	.	CASSKEGREGMNTEAFF	TGTGCCAGCAGCAAAGAAGGTAGAGAGGGGATGAACACTGAAGCTTTCTTT
.	TRBV5-4	TRBJ2-7	TRBD2	CASSGLRGDDEQYF	TGTGCCAGCAGCGGGTTACGGGGGGACGACGAGCAGTACTTC
.	TRBV2	TRBJ1-1	.	CASSEGLFSGSGMNTEAFF	TGTGCCAGCAGTGAAGGATTATTCTCGGGGTCTGGGATGAACACTGAAGCTTTCTTT
.	TRBV27	TRBJ2-2	.	CASSSRGNTGELFF	TGTGCCAGCAGTTCTCGGGGGAACACCGGGGAGCTGTTTTTT
.	TRBV2	TRBJ2-5	TRBD2	CASSEWTSGDQETQYF	TGTGCCAGCAGTGAATGGACTAGCGGGGACCAAGAGACCCAGTACTTC
few	TRBV28	TRBJ1-5	.	CASSLIARISNQPQHF	TGTGCCAGCAGTTTAATCGCCCGGATTAGCAATCAGCCCCAGCATTTT
.	TRBV5-1	TRBJ2-2	.	CASSLQGSVSGELFF	TGCGCCAGCAGCTTGCAGGGAAGTGTGTCCGGGGAGCTGTTTTTT
.	TRBV6-6	TRBJ2-2	TRBD1	CASSTGGQSNTGELFF	TGTGCCAGCAGCACAGGGGGACAGTCGAACACCGGGGAGCTGTTTTTT
.	TRBV5-1	TRBJ1-1	TRBD1	CASHTFAGGTEAFF	TGCGCCAGCCATACATTTGCAGGGGGCACTGAAGCTTTCTTT
.	TRBV5-4	TRBJ2-5	TRBD2	CASSTRITSGGLETQYF	TGTGCCAGCAGCACACGAATTACGAGCGGGGGCCTAGAGACCCAGTACTTC
.	TRBV6-4	TRBJ2-3	TRBD2	CASSDSRAGGPVGTQYF	TGTGCCAGCAGTGACTCCAGGGCGGGGGGCCCAGTGGGTACGCAGTATTTT
.	TRBV5-5	TRBJ2-1	TRBD1	CASSSSWTGGSEQFF	TGTGCCAGCAGCTCTAGCTGGACAGGGGGGTCTGAGCAGTTCTTC
.	TRBV5-1	TRBJ1-2	.	CASSPGTGHLGGGYTF	TGCGCCAGCAGTCCCGGTACGGGCCACCTCGGCGGTGGCTACACCTTC
.	TRBV9	TRBJ1-1	.	CASSVITEAFF	TGTGCCAGCAGCGTAATCACTGAAGCTTTCTTT
many	TRBV7-9	TRBJ1-2	.	CASSLASDGYTF	TGTGCCAGCAGCTTAGCAAGCGATGGCTACACCTTC
.	TRBV14	TRBJ2-2	TRBD2	CASSQGLAGPTGELFF	TGTGCCAGCAGCCAAGGACTAGCGGGGCCCACCGGGGAGCTGTTTTTT
.	TRBV21-1	TRBJ2-7	.	CASSRQVRRSSYEQYF	TGTGCCAGCAGCCGGCAGGTACGTAGATCTTCCTACGAGCAGTACTTC
.	TRBV7-3	TRBJ2-3	.	CASSLGDADTQYF	TGTGCCAGCAGCTTAGGGGATGCGGATACGCAGTATTTT
few	TRBV4-1	TRBJ1-3	TRBD1	CASSQNQGAGNTIYF	TGCGCCAGCAGCCAAAACCAGGGGGCGGGAAACACCATATATTTT
.	TRBV30	TRBJ2-7	.	CAWSVLQGSDEQYF	TGTGCCTGGAGTGTACTACAGGGTTCCGACGAGCAGTACTTC
.	TRBV5-4	TRBJ2-1	TRBD1	CASSSLTTGNGRYNEQFF	TGTGCCAGCAGCTCGCTGACGACAGGGAACGGCCGCTACAATGAGCAGTTCTTC
.	TRBV5-1	TRBJ2-5	.	CASTRVVETQYF	TGCGCCAGCACCCGGGTAGTGGAGACCCAGTACTTC
.	TRBV2	TRBJ1-2	.	CAIRTGEGYTF	TGTGCCATCCGGACGGGGGAGGGCTACACCTTC
.	TRBV5-6	TRBJ1-1	TRBD1	CASSINRGSMNTEAFF	TGTGCCAGCAGCATCAACAGGGGATCCATGAACACTGAAGCTTTCTTT
.	TRBV5-1	TRBJ2-5	TRBD2	CASSLSGGEETQYF	TGCGCCAGCAGCCTCTCCGGGGGGGAAGAGACCCAGTACTTC
.	TRBV7-8	TRBJ2-1	.	CASSSTRGGQRNEQFF	TGTGCCAGCAGCTCCACCAGGGGGGGGCAGCGGAATGAGCAGTTCTTC
.	TRBV4-1	TRBJ1-2	TRBD1	CASSQVYTGAYGYTF	TGCGCCAGCAGCCAAGTATACACAGGGGCCTATGGCTACACCTTC
.	TRBV28	TRBJ1-2	.	CASRPVEGPYGYTF	TGTGCCAGCAGACCAGTGGAGGGCCCCTATGGCTACACCTTC
few	TRBV10-3	TRBJ2-7	TRBD1	CAISPRTGGGYEQYF	TGTGCCATCAGTCCCCGGACAGGGGGAGGCTACGAGCAGTACTTC
.	TRBV11-3	TRBJ1-5	.	CASSSSGDQPQHF	TGTGCCAGCAGCTCCTCAGGGGATCAGCCCCAGCATTTT
few	TRBV14	TRBJ1-3	TRBD1	CASSQRGADRGSGNTIYF	TGTGCCAGCAGCCAAAGAGGGGCCGACAGGGGCTCTGGAAACACCATATATTTT
.	TRBV9	TRBJ1-4	.	CASSVGGTVLNEKLFF	TGTGCCAGCAGCGTCGGCGGAACCGTCCTTAATGAAAAACTGTTTTTT
.	TRBV6-5	TRBJ2-5	.	CASSYSRDAQETQYF	TGTGCCAGCAGTTACTCCCGGGACGCCCAAGAGACCCAGTACTTC
.	TRBV4-2	TRBJ2-7	TRBD2	CASSGGTSSEQYF	TGTGCCAGCAGCGGGGGGACTAGCAGCGAGCAGTACTTC
.	TRBV5-4	TRBJ1-2	.	CASSSPEWQGGILGGYTF	TGTGCCAGCAGCTCGCCCGAGTGGCAGGGTGGGATCCTGGGAGGCTACACCTTC
.	TRBV27	TRBJ2-1	.	CASSLYGAGAGEQFF	TGTGCCAGCAGTTTATATGGGGCGGGGGCTGGGGAGCAGTTCTTC
.	TRBV5-1	TRBJ2-5	TRBD2	CASRVTAGGQETQYF	TGCGCCAGCAGGGTGACAGCGGGGGGGCAGGAGACCCAGTACTTC
.	TRBV6-5	TRBJ1-4	.	CASRSSGGVNEKLFF	TGTGCCAGCAGGTCCTCGGGCGGAGTTAATGAAAAACTGTTTTTT